Shown below are 23 T cell receptor beta chains from a single sample sequenced in a study of monozygotic twins with cystic fibrosis. TCRdb's copy holds only in-frame clones and misses some; the assay was immunoSEQ multiplex PCR. The sample records about 32,000 clones, roughly 97% being singletons. What was sequenced was blood. The source is a girl aged 2 to 9 with cystic fibrosis.

The rearrangement joins TRBV10-3 to TRBJ2-7; D gene unclear. Between the trimmed V and J ends, which lost 4 bases and 4 bases, there was a span of 14 bases. This CDR3 comprises 14 residues. CDR1 ENHRY and CDR2 SYGVKD come from the germline V gene. The DNA for the CDR3 is TGTGCCATCAGTGTTCAGGATGCATCGTACGAGCAGTACTTC. This encodes CAISVQDASYEQYF.

The CDR3 DNA reads TGTGCCAGCAGCATTCGACAGGGTGGTGACACTGAAGCTTTCTTT. The encoded protein is CASSIRQGGDTEAFF. The chain couples TRBV5-6 to TRBJ1-1, with 7 positions matching TRBD1. Trimming at V came to 4 bases and at J to 3 bases, leaving 9 bases not matched to a gene. The germline V gene encodes CDR1 SGHDT and CDR2 YYEEEE. CDR3 length: 15 residues.

The rearrangement uses TRBV19 and TRBJ1-5, with 7 bases fitting TRBD1. The V gene end was trimmed by 4 bases and the J gene end by 4 bases; junction bases not matched to a gene: 7. CDR3 length: 15 amino acids. Germline lookup yields CDR1 LNHDA and CDR2 SQIVND (reference sequence). CDR3 nucleotides: TGTGCCAGTAGTAGGGGCGGGACAGAGAATCAGCCCCAGCATTTT. Amino acids: CASSRGGTENQPQHF. The full variable domain, its missing parts supplied by reference TRBV19 and TRBJ1-5, is DGGITQSPKYLFRKEGQNVTLSCEQNLNHDAMYWYRQDPGQGLRLIYYSQIVNDFQKGDIAEGYSVSREKKESFPLTVTSAQKNPTAFYLCASSRGGTENQPQHFGDGTRLSIL.

The V call is TRBV27, the J call TRBJ2-7; maybe TRBD2 (6 bases). The CDR3 contains 15 residues. The germline gives CDR1 MNHEY, CDR2 SMNVEV (reference sequence). V gave up 2 bases and J gave up 2 bases, with 13 bases separating them. The CDR3 spells CASSLGGIGTYEQYF. DNA for the CDR3: TGTGCCAGCAGTTTAGGAGGGATAGGGACCTACGAGCAGTACTTC.

The rearrangement joins TRBV11-2 to TRBJ1-1; D is ambiguous. The CDR3 sequence is 12 residues long. Germline V gene lookup returns CDR1 SGHAT and CDR2 FQNNGV. V lost 1 base to trimming and J lost 7 bases, with 7 bases between them. CDR3 amino acids: CASSLVSGEAFF. The CDR3 DNA reads TGTGCCAGCAGCTTAGTCTCCGGTGAAGCTTTCTTT.

V is TRBV2 and J is TRBJ1-1; no clear D. With 2 bases removed from V and 0 bases from J, the gap between germline ends came to 13 bases. Germline CDR1 and CDR2: SNHLY and FYNNEI. CDR3 length: 16 residues. CDR3 coding DNA: TGTGCCAGCAGTGAATGGGGAAATTGGATGAACACTGAAGCTTTCTTT. This codes for CASSEWGNWMNTEAFF.

The chain joins TRBV28 to TRBJ2-3; TRBD1 aligns across 7 bases. CDR1 and CDR2 (germline): MDHEN, SYDVKM. The ends lost 3 bases at V and 3 bases at J; junction bases unmatched: 6. This CDR3 comprises 15 residues. The CDR3 loop reads CASSLSGRGTDTQYF. The CDR3 DNA reads TGTGCCAGCAGTTTGAGTGGCAGGGGGACAGATACGCAGTATTTT. Supplemented by reference TRBV28 and TRBJ2-3, the full variable domain reads DVKVTQSSRYLVKRTGEKVFLECVQDMDHENMFWYRQDPGLGLRLIYFSYDVKMKEKGDIPEGYSVSREKKERFSLILESASTNQTSMYLCASSLSGRGTDTQYFGPGTRLTVL.

The gene calls are TRBV5-1 and TRBJ2-5, with D tentatively TRBD1 (6 bases). Germline assignment: CDR1 SGHRS and CDR2 YFSETQ. The CDR3 extends over 16 amino acids. V was trimmed by 1 base and J by 2 bases, leaving 15 bases between them. The CDR3 DNA reads TGCGCCAGCAGCTTGAGGATCGACAGGAAACAAGAGACCCAGTACTTC. The encoded protein is CASSLRIDRKQETQYF.

The chain uses TRBV19 and TRBJ2-7; tentative D call: TRBD1 (6 bases). This CDR3 comprises 14 residues. V shed 1 base and J shed 3 bases, with 10 bases lying between them. Germline V lookup: CDR1 LNHDA, CDR2 SQIVND (reference sequence). The CDR3 nucleotides are TGTGCCAGTAGTATAGCTGGGGACAACTACGAGCAGTACTTC. It translates to CASSIAGDNYEQYF. Drawing the rest from reference TRBV19 and TRBJ2-7, the complete variable domain is DGGITQSPKYLFRKEGQNVTLSCEQNLNHDAMYWYRQDPGQGLRLIYYSQIVNDFQKGDIAEGYSVSREKKESFPLTVTSAQKNPTAFYLCASSIAGDNYEQYFGPGTRLTVT.

CDR3 coding DNA: TGTGCCAGCAGTGAAGACAGGGCTAACACTGAAGCTTTCTTT. Its translation is CASSEDRANTEAFF. The chain couples TRBV6-1 to TRBJ1-1; D may be TRBD1 (6 bases). The CDR3 is 14 residues long. V was clipped by 1 base and J by 2 bases, with 8 bases between them. CDR1 is MNHNS, CDR2 SASEGT, per germline.

The rearrangement joins TRBV25-1 to TRBJ1-4; D is ambiguous. The ends were cut back, 5 bases at V and 10 bases at J, with 11 bases in the middle. Germline V lookup: CDR1 MGHDK, CDR2 SYGVNS. The CDR3 is 12 amino acids. For the CDR3, the DNA is TGTGCCAGCAGTTTGGGGAAGGGAAAACTGTTTTTT. Translating gives CASSLGKGKLFF.

This clone occurred once. The rearrangement joins TRBV5-4 to TRBJ2-5; 8 bases fit TRBD2. Germline-derived CDR1 and CDR2 are SGHNT and YYREEE (reference sequence). V gave up 6 bases and J gave up 3 bases; unmatched junction bases: 4. The length of the CDR3 is 13 residues. The chain's CDR3 is CASTALAEETQYF. CDR3 nucleotides: TGTGCCAGCACCGCACTAGCGGAAGAGACCCAGTACTTC.

The V gene is TRBV5-5, the J gene TRBJ2-1; D gene uncertain. V was shortened by 3 bases and J by 1 base, with 11 bases between the two germline ends. The CDR3 runs to 15 residues. CDR1 is SGHKS, CDR2 YYEKEE, per germline (reference sequence). DNA for the CDR3: TGTGCCAGCAGCTCAGACGAGCTATCCTACAATGAGCAGTTCTTC. As protein: CASSSDELSYNEQFF.

The V call is TRBV5-1, the J call TRBJ2-5; a weak D match, TRBD1 (5 bases). This CDR3 has 13 amino acids. The V gene's germline CDR1 is SGHRS and CDR2 YFSETQ. V shed 3 bases and J shed 5 bases, with 11 bases lying between them. CDR3 region: CASSSQGPETQYF. The CDR3 nucleotides are TGCGCCAGCAGCTCCCAGGGCCCGGAGACCCAGTACTTC.

This clone was seen only once. This rearrangement joins TRBV7-3 to TRBJ2-1; 11 nucleotides align to TRBD2. CDR1 is SGHTA, CDR2 FQGTGA, per germline. The CDR3 extends over 18 amino acids. Germline trimming cut 5 bases from V and 2 bases from J; bases unmatched to any gene: 11. The CDR3 DNA reads TGTGCCAGCAGCCTAATAGCGGGAGGGCCTTTCACCTACAATGAGCAGTTCTTC. It specifies CASSLIAGGPFTYNEQFF.

The chain has TRBV29-1 and TRBJ2-5; either TRBD1 or TRBD2 may supply D (5 bases each). The V end lost 6 bases, the J end lost 3 bases, and 14 bases lay between the germline ends. Germline CDR1 reads SQVTM; CDR2 reads ANQGSEA. The CDR3 is 13 amino acids. The CDR3 coding sequence is TGCAGCGTAACGGGACGGCCAGAAGAGACCCAGTACTTC. This translates into CSVTGRPEETQYF. Using reference TRBV29-1 and TRBJ2-5 for the parts outside the CDR3, the full variable domain is SAVISQKPSRDICQRGTSLTIQCQVDSQVTMMFWYRQQPGQSLTLIATANQGSEATYESGFVIDKFPISRPNLTFSTLTVSNMSPEDSSIYLCSVTGRPEETQYFGPGTRLLVL.

This chain connects TRBV28 to TRBJ1-2, with D possibly TRBD1 on 5 matching bases. Germline V gene lookup returns CDR1 MDHEN and CDR2 SYDVKM. V was pared by 5 bases and J by 4 bases, with 14 bases between. The length of the CDR3 is 14 residues. CDR3 sequence reads: CASSLSLGAYGYTF. The CDR3 bases are TGTGCCAGCAGTCTCTCCCTCGGGGCCTATGGCTACACCTTC.

This chain joins TRBV6-5 and TRBJ2-1; D is perhaps TRBD2 (6 bases). The V gene's germline CDR1 is MNHEY and CDR2 SVGAGI. Trimming stripped 6 bases from V and 9 bases from J, with 12 bases between. The CDR3 has 12 residues. The CDR3: CASREGHGEQFF. The DNA for the CDR3 is TGTGCCAGCAGGGAGGGGCACGGTGAGCAGTTCTTC.

The rearrangement joins TRBV18 to TRBJ2-5; D gene uncertain. V was trimmed by 5 bases and J by 2 bases, leaving 9 bases between them. Per the germline V gene, CDR1 is KGHSH and CDR2 is LQKENI. This CDR3 has 13 amino acids. CDR3 DNA sequence: TGTGCCAGCTCAATCGCGTTACAAGAGACCCAGTACTTC. The encoded protein is CASSIALQETQYF. Combining the CDR3 with reference TRBV18 and TRBJ2-5 gives the whole variable domain NAGVMQNPRHLVRRRGQEARLRCSPMKGHSHVYWYRQLPEEGLKFMVYLQKENIIDESGMPKERFSAEFPKEGPSILRIQQVVRGDSAAYFCASSIALQETQYFGPGTRLLVL.

This chain links TRBV6-5 with TRBJ1-5; 7 nucleotides align to TRBD1. V shed 5 bases and J 2 bases; nucleotides not matched to a gene: 6. Germline V lookup: CDR1 MNHEY, CDR2 SVGAGI. The CDR3 runs 15 residues. The CDR3 region is CASSLTGLRNQPQHF. The CDR3 coding sequence is TGTGCCAGCAGTCTGACAGGGTTGCGCAATCAGCCCCAGCATTTT.

This chain uses TRBV5-4 with TRBJ2-3; 9 bases are shared with TRBD1. Germline assignment: CDR1 SGHNT and CDR2 YYREEE (reference sequence). The V segment lost 4 bases and the J segment 4 bases; nucleotides outside the gene matches: 7. The CDR3 extends over 15 amino acids. CDR3 amino acids: CASSNKQGAPDTQYF. The CDR3 nucleotides are TGTGCCAGCAGCAATAAACAGGGGGCCCCAGATACGCAGTATTTT.

The chain uses TRBV11-2 and TRBJ2-7; TRBD1 agrees at 8 bases. Germline V gene sequence: CDR1 SGHAT, CDR2 FQNNGV. The CDR3 sequence is 15 residues long. The junction had 12 bases not matched to a gene; V was cut back by 5 bases and J by 6 bases. The CDR3 protein is CASSILGGQVLEQYF. In DNA form, the CDR3 reads TGTGCCAGCAGCATCTTAGGGGGACAGGTCCTCGAGCAGTACTTC.

J is TRBJ2-3 and V is TRBV11-2; TRBD2 agrees at 8 bases. Trimming at V came to 5 bases and at J to 4 bases, leaving 14 bases not matched to a gene. Germline assignment: CDR1 SGHAT and CDR2 FQNNGV. The CDR3 loop spans 17 amino acids. In DNA form, the CDR3 reads TGTGCCAGCAGCACCATCCCCAGCGGGAGATGGGCAGATACGCAGTATTTT. It is translated as CASSTIPSGRWADTQYF. Full variable domain (remainder filled in from reference TRBV11-2 and TRBJ2-3): EAGVAQSPRYKIIEKRQSVAFWCNPISGHATLYWYQQILGQGPKLLIQFQNNGVVDDSQLPKDRFSAERLKGVDSTLKIQPAKLEDSAVYLCASSTIPSGRWADTQYFGPGTRLTVL.